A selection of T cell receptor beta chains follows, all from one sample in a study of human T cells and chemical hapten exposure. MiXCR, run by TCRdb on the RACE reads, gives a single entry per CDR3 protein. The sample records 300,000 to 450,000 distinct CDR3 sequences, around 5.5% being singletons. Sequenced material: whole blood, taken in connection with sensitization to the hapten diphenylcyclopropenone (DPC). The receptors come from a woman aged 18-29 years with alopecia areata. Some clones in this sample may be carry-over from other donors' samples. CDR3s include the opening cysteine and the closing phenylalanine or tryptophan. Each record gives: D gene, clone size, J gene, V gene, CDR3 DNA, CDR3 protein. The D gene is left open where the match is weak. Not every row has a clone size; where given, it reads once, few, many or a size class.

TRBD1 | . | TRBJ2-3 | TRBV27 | TGTGCCAGCAGTTTAAGGCAGGGGGTGATAGATACGCAGTATTTT | CASSLRQGVIDTQYF
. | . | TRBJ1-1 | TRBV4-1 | TGCGCCAGCAGCCAGGAAATACAGGGACCGAACACTGAAGCTTTCTTT | CASSQEIQGPNTEAFF
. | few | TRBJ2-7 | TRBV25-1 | TGTGCCAGCAGTGAATTTCGGATTAAGGCGCAGGGAGAATTCTACGAGCAGTACTTC | CASSEFRIKAQGEFYEQYF
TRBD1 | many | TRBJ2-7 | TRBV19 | TGTGCCAGTAGTTCTCCGGGACAGGGCTCCTACGAGCAGTACTTC | CASSSPGQGSYEQYF
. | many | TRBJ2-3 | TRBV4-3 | TGCGCCAGCAGCCAAGACGGTGTTGGGCCCACAGATACGCAGTATTTT | CASSQDGVGPTDTQYF
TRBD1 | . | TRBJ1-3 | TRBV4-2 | TGTGCCAGCAGCCAATTACAGGGGGGATCCTCTGGAAACACCATATATTTT | CASSQLQGGSSGNTIYF
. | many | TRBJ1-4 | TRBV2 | TGTGCCAGCAGTGGGCAGGGGAATGAAAAACTGTTTTTT | CASSGQGNEKLFF
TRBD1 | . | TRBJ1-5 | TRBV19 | TGTGCCAGTTATCCATACCACGGGACAGGCACCAATCAGCCCCAGCATTTT | CASYPYHGTGTNQPQHF
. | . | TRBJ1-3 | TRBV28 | TGTGCCAGCAGTTTATGGCCTCCCTCTGGAAACACCATATATTTT | CASSLWPPSGNTIYF
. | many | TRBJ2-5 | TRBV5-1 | TGCGCCAGCAGCTTGTTGGCTCTGAAAGAGACCCAGTACTTC | CASSLLALKETQYF
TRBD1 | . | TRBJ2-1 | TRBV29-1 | TGCAGCGTTCGGACAGGGGGCAGCTACAATGAGCAGTTCTTC | CSVRTGGSYNEQFF
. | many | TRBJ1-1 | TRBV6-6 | TGTGCCAGCAGTTACGCAGGGTACCCGAACACTGAAGCTTTCTTT | CASSYAGYPNTEAFF
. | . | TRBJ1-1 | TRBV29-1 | TGCAGCGCTTACCGGAACACTGAAGCTTTCTTT | CSAYRNTEAFF
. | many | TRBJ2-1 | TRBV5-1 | TGCGCCAGCAGCTTGAGCCTTAGCTCCTACAATGAGCAGTTCTTC | CASSLSLSSYNEQFF
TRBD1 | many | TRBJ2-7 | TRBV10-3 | TGTGCCATCAGTGAAGGGATCGGACAGGGGTACGAGCAGTACTTC | CAISEGIGQGYEQYF
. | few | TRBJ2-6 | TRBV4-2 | TGTGCCAGCACTACATATGGGGCCAACGTCCTGACTTTC | CASTTYGANVLTF
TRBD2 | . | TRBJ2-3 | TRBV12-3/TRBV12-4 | TGTGCCAGCACCCGCGCGGGGGGTATAGATACGCAGTATTTT | CASTRAGGIDTQYF
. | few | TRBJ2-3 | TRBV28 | TGTGCCAGCAGTTTATCCCAGCCCCGTAGAGATACGCAGTATTTT | CASSLSQPRRDTQYF
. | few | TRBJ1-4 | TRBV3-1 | TGTGCCAGCAGCCAAGTTTTGTTGACTAATGAAAAACTGTTTTTT | CASSQVLLTNEKLFF
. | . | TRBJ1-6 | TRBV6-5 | TGTGCCAGCAGTTACGGGGTGGAATCACCCCTCCACTTT | CASSYGVESPLHF
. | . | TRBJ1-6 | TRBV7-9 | TGTGCCAGCAGCTCTGAAAATTCACCCCTCCACTTT | CASSSENSPLHF
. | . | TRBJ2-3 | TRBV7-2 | TGTGCCAGCAGCTTAAGGGTGTCGGGGACAGATACGCAGTATTTT | CASSLRVSGTDTQYF
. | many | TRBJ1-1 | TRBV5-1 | TGCGCCAGCAGCTTCCAGGGGAGGGACACTGAAGCTTTCTTT | CASSFQGRDTEAFF
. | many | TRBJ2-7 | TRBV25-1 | TGTGCCAGCAGTGATTCGGACAGAGACTACGAGCAGTACTTC | CASSDSDRDYEQYF
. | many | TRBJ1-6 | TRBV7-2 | TGTGCCAGCAGCTATGCGGGGTGGAGTTCACCCCTCCACTTT | CASSYAGWSSPLHF
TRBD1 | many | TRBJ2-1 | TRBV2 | TGTGCCAGCAGGGGCGGACAGGCCCCCAATGAGCAGTTCTTC | CASRGGQAPNEQFF
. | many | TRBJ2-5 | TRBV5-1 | TGCGCCAGCAGCTCGACGCTGGGGGAGACCCAGTACTTC | CASSSTLGETQYF
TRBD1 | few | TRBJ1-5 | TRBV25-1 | TGTGCCATTACTTGGGGGACAGGGAAAAGCAATCAGCCCCAGCATTTT | CAITWGTGKSNQPQHF
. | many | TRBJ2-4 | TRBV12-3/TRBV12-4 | TGTGCCAGCAGTCCCGACGCCGACAGGTACATTCAGTACTTC | CASSPDADRYIQYF
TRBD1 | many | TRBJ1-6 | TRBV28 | TGTGCCAGCAGCACTCGGACAGGGGGCCGTTTTCCCCTCCACTTT | CASSTRTGGRFPLHF
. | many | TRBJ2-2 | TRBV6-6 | TGTGCCAGCGGTGGGGGGCCGAACACCGGGGAGCTGTTTTTT | CASGGGPNTGELFF
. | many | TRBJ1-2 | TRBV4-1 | TGCGCCAGCAGCCAAGGGTCAGGGCATGGCTACACCTTC | CASSQGSGHGYTF